This paragraph reports one TCR beta chain. Which antigen it targets is not known. The record has no base qualities; no much larger clone is one base away. Sample time point, as interpreted from the label and publication: baseline before first vaccination. Vaccinee samples came from UK trials COV001 and COV002, including a single-blind randomized controlled phase 2/3 trial of AZD1222 (ChAdOx1 nCoV-19) in healthy adults. For TCRbeta chain sequencing, PBMC samples were collected from trial participants at day 0 and at day 28 after the second dose. The sample belongs to a study of T cell responses to AZD1222 COVID-19 vaccine (dated by TCRdb to the early 2020s). Looking at the study overall: AZD1222 recipients given second doses at about 4 weeks or at about 12 weeks were pooled, since spike-specific TCR depth and breadth were not found to differ between the two schedules. TCR sequencing covered some 240 trial participants: 207 given two doses of AZD1222 and some 25 given two doses of MenACWY control vaccine. Trial participants were enrolled by age into subgroups of 18-55, 56-69 and 70-plus years, and about 150, 27 and 61 TCR-sequenced participants, respectively, were included in these subgroups.

The CDR3 regions of human TCRbeta chains were analyzed by immunosequencing. On the authors' methods: Repertoire TCRs were checked for matches against a reference library of SARS-CoV-2-specific TCRs that had been generated using the MIRA antigen-specificity platform. Breadth was defined as the fraction of unique TCRs that were SARS-CoV-2-associated, and depth was defined as the fraction of total T cells that were SARS-CoV-2-associated. Using the MIRA data, each spike-specific TCR was assigned both to the spike region to which the TCR was reactive and to a CD4 or CD8 class. Log10-transformed breadth and depth values were compared by one-way ANOVA with Sidak's multiple comparisons tests. Drawn from immuneACCESS, this table holds only the in-frame rearrangements with V and J called that TCRdb kept. Clones are partly lost; checked studies trace under half to an unresolved V gene and leave the rest unexplained. V, J and clone size were drawn from that table, and D and trimming were deduced from the DNA. The sample yields about 140,000 clones; 92% were counted once. The top ten hold roughly 1.8% of the sample.

The CDR3 numbers 13 residues from cysteine through phenylalanine. Only the CDR3 part of the read is kept: 39 bases, read in frame from the first base. The junction shows trimming of 2 bases on V and 6 bases on J, plus 10 bases between the germline ends. Taken from the germline V gene, the CDR1 and CDR2 loops are LGHNT and FRNRAP. Broader findings and caveats from the paper: Participants were mostly white British, with more females than males. The authors suggested clonal diversity may have been underestimated. Conclusions about previously exposed vaccinees are limited, since just a handful of AZD1222 recipients were seropositive for SARS-CoV-2 at baseline. Because no samples from the day 14 peak response were available, repertoires could be characterized only after the peak T cell response. The vaccine-associated CD4 TCRs covered the entire spike protein, and the dominant responses fell in regions 160-218 and 743-854. Reportedly, almost half of the unique spike-specific TCRs recognized epitopes lying outside the regions that are mutated in the B.1.351 and B.1.1.7 variants. After two AZD1222 doses, spike-specific TCR breadth and depth were significantly higher than at day 0 and than in MenACWY recipients. In the small 56-69-year group, the increase in depth fell short of significance, most likely because of low power.

This receptor chain uses TRBV12-5 and TRBJ1-1; D gene: possibly TRBD1, on 5 matching bases. Sample: peripheral blood, taken on day 0 of AZD1222 vaccination. This TCR came from an adult in good health. This receptor has the CDR3 CASGLTRASEAFF. The DNA reads TGTGCTAGTGGTTTGACCAGGGCTTCTGAAGCTTTCTTT.